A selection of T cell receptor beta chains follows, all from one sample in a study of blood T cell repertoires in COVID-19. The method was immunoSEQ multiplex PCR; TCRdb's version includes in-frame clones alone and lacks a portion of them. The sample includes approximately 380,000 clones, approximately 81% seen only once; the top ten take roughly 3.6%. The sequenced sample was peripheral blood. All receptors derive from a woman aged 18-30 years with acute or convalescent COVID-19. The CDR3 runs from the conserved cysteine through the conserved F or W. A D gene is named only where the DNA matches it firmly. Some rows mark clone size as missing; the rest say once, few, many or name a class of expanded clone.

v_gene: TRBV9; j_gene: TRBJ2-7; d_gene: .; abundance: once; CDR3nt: TGTGCCAGCAGCGTAGCAGACTCCGCCGAGCAGTACTTC; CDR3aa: CASSVADSAEQYF
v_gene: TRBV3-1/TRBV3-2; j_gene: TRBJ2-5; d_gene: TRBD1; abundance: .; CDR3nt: TGTGCCAGCAGCCTGAGGACAGGGAGGGAGACCCAGTACTTC; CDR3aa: CASSLRTGRETQYF
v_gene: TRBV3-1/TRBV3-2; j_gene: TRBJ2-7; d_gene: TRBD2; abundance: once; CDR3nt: TGTGCCAGCAGCCGGACTAGCGATACCTACGAGCAGTACTTC; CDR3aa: CASSRTSDTYEQYF
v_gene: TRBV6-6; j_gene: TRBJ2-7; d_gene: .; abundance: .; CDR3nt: TGTGCCAGCAGCCGCCCGCTCCATCGAGGGAAATGGACCATTCGCATCTACGAGCAGTACTTC; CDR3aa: CASSRPLHRGKWTIRIYEQYF
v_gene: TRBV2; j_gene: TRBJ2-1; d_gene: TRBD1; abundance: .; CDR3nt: TGTGCCAGCGTCTTACAGGGGATAGGTGAGCAGTTCTTC; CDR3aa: CASVLQGIGEQFF
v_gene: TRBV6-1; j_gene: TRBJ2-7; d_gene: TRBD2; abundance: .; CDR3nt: TGTGCCAGCAGTGAAGAAGATAGCGGGAGATACGAGCAGTACTTC; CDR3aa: CASSEEDSGRYEQYF
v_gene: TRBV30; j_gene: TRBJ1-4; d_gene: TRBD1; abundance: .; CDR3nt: TGTGCCTGGAGTGTACGGGTGTCAGGGGGCGTAATGGAAAAACTGTTTTTT; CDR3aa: CAWSVRVSGGVMEKLFF
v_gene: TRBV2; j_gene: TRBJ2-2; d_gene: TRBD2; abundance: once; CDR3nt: TGTGCCAGCAGTGAAGGACTAGCGGGAGGGTCCGGCGGGGAGCTGTTTTTT; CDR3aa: CASSEGLAGGSGGELFF
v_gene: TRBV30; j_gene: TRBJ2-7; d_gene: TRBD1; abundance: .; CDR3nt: TGTGCCTGGAGTGTAGGGGGACAGGATCTGTACGAGCAGTACTTC; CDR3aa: CAWSVGGQDLYEQYF
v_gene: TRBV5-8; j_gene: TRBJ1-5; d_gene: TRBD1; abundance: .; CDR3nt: TGTGCCAGCAGCTCCGGACAGGTTCTATATAGCAATCAGCCCCAGCATTTT; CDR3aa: CASSSGQVLYSNQPQHF
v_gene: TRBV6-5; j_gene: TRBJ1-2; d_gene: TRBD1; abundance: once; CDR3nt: TGTGCCAGTTGGACAGGGAAGAATGATGGCTACACCTTC; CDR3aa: CASWTGKNDGYTF
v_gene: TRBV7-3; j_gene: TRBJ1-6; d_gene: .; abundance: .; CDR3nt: TGTGCCAGCAGCTTACGGGAGGCAGGGCTGAATTCACCCCTCCACTTT; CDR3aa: CASSLREAGLNSPLHF
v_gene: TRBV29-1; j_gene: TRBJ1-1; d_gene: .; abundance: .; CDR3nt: TGCAGCGTCGGGGGGGTAGGGTACACTGAAGCTTTCTTT; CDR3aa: CSVGGVGYTEAFF
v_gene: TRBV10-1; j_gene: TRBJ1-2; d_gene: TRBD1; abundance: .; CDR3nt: TGCGCCAGCAGTGTGAGGGGACAGGGCACATCCTATGGCTACACCTTC; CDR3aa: CASSVRGQGTSYGYTF
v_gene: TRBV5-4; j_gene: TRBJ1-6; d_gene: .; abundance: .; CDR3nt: TGTGCCAGCAGCTTGGAAGGGGGGGAAAGCTATAATTCACCCCTCCACTTT; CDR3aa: CASSLEGGESYNSPLHF
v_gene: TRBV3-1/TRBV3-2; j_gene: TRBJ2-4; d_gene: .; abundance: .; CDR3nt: TGTGCCAGCAGTCCCCGTCTATCGAACATTCAGTACTTC; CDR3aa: CASSPRLSNIQYF
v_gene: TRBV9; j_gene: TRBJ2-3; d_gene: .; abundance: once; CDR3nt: TGTGCCAGCAGCGTAGTTAGCGGCACAGATACGCAGTATTTT; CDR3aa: CASSVVSGTDTQYF
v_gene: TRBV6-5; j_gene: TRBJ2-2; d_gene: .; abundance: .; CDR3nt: TGTGCCAGCAAGGCAGGGGTAGGAGCCGGGGAGCTGTTTTTT; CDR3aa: CASKAGVGAGELFF
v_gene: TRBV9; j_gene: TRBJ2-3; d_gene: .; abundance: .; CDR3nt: TGTGCCAGCAGCGTAAATCAAGATACGCAGTATTTT; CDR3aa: CASSVNQDTQYF
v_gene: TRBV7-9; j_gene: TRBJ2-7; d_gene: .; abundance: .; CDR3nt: TGTGCCAGCAGCCGTGACAGGATTCTCTACGAGCAGTACTTC; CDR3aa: CASSRDRILYEQYF
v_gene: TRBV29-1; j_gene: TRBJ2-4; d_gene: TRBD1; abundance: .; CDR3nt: TGCAGCGCCACAGGGGGCATAGCCAAAAACATTCAGTACTTC; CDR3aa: CSATGGIAKNIQYF
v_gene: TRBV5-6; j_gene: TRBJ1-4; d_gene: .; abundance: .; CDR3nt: TGTGCCAGCAGCCCCCAGTCAAAGGGAGCTAATGAAAAACTGTTTTTT; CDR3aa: CASSPQSKGANEKLFF
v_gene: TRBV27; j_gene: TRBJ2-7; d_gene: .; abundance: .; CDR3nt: TGTGCCAGCAGTAGGACATCACAGTACGAGCAGTACTTC; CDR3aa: CASSRTSQYEQYF
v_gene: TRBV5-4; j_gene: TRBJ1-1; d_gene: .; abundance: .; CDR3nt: TGTGCCAGCAGCCCAGAGAGCGGCACTGAAGCTTTCTTT; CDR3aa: CASSPESGTEAFF
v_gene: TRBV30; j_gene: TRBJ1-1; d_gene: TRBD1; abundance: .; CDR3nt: TGTGCCTGGACCCACTCAGGGGGCACTGAAGCTTTCTTT; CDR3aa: CAWTHSGGTEAFF
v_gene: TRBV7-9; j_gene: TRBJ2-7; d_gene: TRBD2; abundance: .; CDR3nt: TGTGCCAGCAGCCCCAGGCAGACTAGCGGGAGGAACGAGCAGTACTTC; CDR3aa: CASSPRQTSGRNEQYF
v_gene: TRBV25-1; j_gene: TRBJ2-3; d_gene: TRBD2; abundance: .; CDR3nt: TGTGCCAGCAGTGGGGCGGGGGACACAGATACGCAGTATTTT; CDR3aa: CASSGAGDTDTQYF
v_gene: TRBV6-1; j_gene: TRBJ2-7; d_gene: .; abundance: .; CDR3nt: TGTGCCAGCAGTGAGGTCGGAGTGGCCGAGCAGTACTTC; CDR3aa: CASSEVGVAEQYF
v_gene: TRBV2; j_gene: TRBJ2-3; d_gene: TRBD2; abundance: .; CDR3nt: TGTGCCAGCAGTTTCGGTAGCGGGAGAGGCACAGATACGCAGTATTTT; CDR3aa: CASSFGSGRGTDTQYF
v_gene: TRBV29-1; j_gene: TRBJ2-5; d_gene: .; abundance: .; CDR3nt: TGCAGCGTTGCGGAGGGGCGCGGAGAGACCCAGTACTTC; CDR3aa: CSVAEGRGETQYF
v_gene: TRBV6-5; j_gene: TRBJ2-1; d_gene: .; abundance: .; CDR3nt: TGTGCCAGCATCAACTTAAATGAGCAGTTCTTC; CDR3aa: CASINLNEQFF
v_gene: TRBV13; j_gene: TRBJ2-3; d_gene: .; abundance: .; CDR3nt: TGTGCCAGCAGCTCCGGGACTAGCACAGATACGCAGTATTTT; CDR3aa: CASSSGTSTDTQYF
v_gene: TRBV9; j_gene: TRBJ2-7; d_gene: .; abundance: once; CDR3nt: TGTGCCAGCAGCCCCCGTGATCCAGGATCCTACGAGCAGTACTTC; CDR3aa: CASSPRDPGSYEQYF
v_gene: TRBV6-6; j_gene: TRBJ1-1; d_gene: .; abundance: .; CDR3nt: TGTGCCAGCATTTATGGTTACAACAAGGAGGGTGAAGCTTTCTTT; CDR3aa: CASIYGYNKEGEAFF
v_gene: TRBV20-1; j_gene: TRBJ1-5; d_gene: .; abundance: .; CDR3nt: TGCAGTGCTAGTGAGGGGGGGGGTAGTCAGCCCCAGCATTTT; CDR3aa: CSASEGGGSQPQHF
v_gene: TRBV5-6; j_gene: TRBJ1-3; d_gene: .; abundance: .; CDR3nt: TGTGCCAGCAGCTTGGACAGCTCTGGGCCAAACACCATATATTTT; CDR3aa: CASSLDSSGPNTIYF
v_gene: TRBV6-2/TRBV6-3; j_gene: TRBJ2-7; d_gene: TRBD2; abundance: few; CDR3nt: TGTGCCAGCAGTTACTCGAGACTAGCGTCCTCCTACGAGCAGTACTTC; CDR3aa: CASSYSRLASSYEQYF
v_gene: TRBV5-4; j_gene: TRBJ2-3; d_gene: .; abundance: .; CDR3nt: TGTGCCAGCAGCTTGGCCGGTTCTAGCACAGATACGCAGTATTTT; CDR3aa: CASSLAGSSTDTQYF
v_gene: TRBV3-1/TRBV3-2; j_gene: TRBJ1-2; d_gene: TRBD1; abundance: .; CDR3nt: TGTGCCAGCAGCCGGACAGGGGCGTATGGCTACACCTTC; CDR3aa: CASSRTGAYGYTF
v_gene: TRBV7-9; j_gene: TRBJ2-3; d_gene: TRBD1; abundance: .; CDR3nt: TGTGCCAGCAGCCTAGGGGACAGAGATACGCAGTATTTT; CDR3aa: CASSLGDRDTQYF
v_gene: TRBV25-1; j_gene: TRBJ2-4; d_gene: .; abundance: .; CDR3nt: TGTGCCAGCACCGGGCCAGGGGCCAAAAACATTCAGTACTTC; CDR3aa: CASTGPGAKNIQYF
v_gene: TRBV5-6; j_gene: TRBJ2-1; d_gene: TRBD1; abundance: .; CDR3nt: TGTGCCAGCAGTGCGGGGACAGGTTACTACAATGAGCAGTTCTTC; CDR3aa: CASSAGTGYYNEQFF